Shown below are 13 T cell receptor beta chains from a single sample sequenced in a study of blood T cell repertoires in COVID-19. Clones were sequenced by immunoSEQ multiplex PCR, and TCRdb holds only the in-frame ones, with some missing. The repertoire holds 110,000 or so clones, with approximately 90% as singletons. The sample taken for sequencing was peripheral blood. Every receptor here comes from a woman in her 50s with acute or convalescent COVID-19.

The chain uses TRBV4-3 and TRBJ2-7; D might be TRBD1 (5 bases). The germline CDR1 and CDR2 sequences are LGHNA and YSLEER. V was cut by 0 bases and J by 4 bases, with 13 bases left in between. This CDR3 is built from 15 residues. The CDR3 loop is CASSQDKGQVYEQYF. CDR3 bases: TGCGCCAGCAGCCAAGATAAAGGACAAGTTTACGAGCAGTACTTC.

The V gene is TRBV4-2, the J gene TRBJ1-3; D remains unclear. The CDR3 is 15 residues long. The germline CDR1 and CDR2 sequences are LGHNA and YNFKEQ. V gave up 1 base and J gave up 3 bases, with 10 bases separating them. CDR3 loop: CASSQGSVYGNTIYF. CDR3 DNA sequence: TGTGCCAGCAGCCAAGGGTCAGTTTATGGAAACACCATATATTTT.

This chain joins TRBV2 and TRBJ2-3; tentative D call: TRBD1 (6 bases). Trimming cost V 7 bases and J 2 bases, with 13 bases left between them. The CDR3 is 14 amino acids. The germline gives CDR1 SNHLY, CDR2 FYNNEI. The CDR3 is CASIVGQPTDTQYF. The CDR3 DNA is TGTGCCAGCATCGTAGGACAGCCCACAGATACGCAGTATTTT.

The chain is built from TRBV5-1 and TRBJ1-2, with D possibly matching TRBD1 (6 bases). In germline, CDR1 is SGHRS, CDR2 YFSETQ. Trimming stripped 0 bases from V and 6 bases from J, with 12 bases between. The CDR3 is 14 amino acids. The CDR3 DNA follows: TGCGCCAGCAGCTTGGGGGACATAGAAGATGGCTACACCTTC. As protein: CASSLGDIEDGYTF. The full variable domain, in which reference TRBV5-1 and TRBJ1-2 provide the parts outside the CDR3, is KAGVTQTPRYLIKTRGQQVTLSCSPISGHRSVSWYQQTPGQGLQFLFEYFSETQRNKGNFPGRFSGRQFSNSRSEMNVSTLELGDSALYLCASSLGDIEDGYTFGSGTRLTVV.

V and J are TRBV28 and TRBJ1-6; 8 positions agree with TRBD1. V dropped 5 bases and J dropped 10; count of bases not matched to a gene: 7. Germline V gives CDR1 MDHEN, CDR2 SYDVKM. This CDR3 is built from 14 residues. CDR3 bases: TGTGCCAGCAGTAGGACAGGGCAAAGGTCACCCCTCCACTTT. It codes for CASSRTGQRSPLHF. The full variable domain, with the rest looked up from reference TRBV28 and TRBJ1-6, is DVKVTQSSRYLVKRTGEKVFLECVQDMDHENMFWYRQDPGLGLRLIYFSYDVKMKEKGDIPEGYSVSREKKERFSLILESASTNQTSMYLCASSRTGQRSPLHFGNGTRLTVT.

The J gene is TRBJ1-1, the V gene TRBV7-2, with unresolved D. Per the germline V gene, CDR1 is SGHTA and CDR2 is FQGNSA. The CDR3 covers 13 residues. V dropped 4 bases and J dropped 4 bases, with 10 bases sitting between them. CDR3 bases: TGTGCCAGCAGCTCTAGGAGTAGCACTGAAGCTTTCTTT. It yields the protein CASSSRSSTEAFF.

The gene calls are TRBV28 and TRBJ1-5; D is ambiguous. V was pared by 3 bases and J by 8 bases, with 5 bases between. Germline lookup yields CDR1 MDHEN and CDR2 SYDVKM. This CDR3 spans 11 amino acids. CDR3 sequence (DNA): TGTGCCAGCAGTTTTCCTGAGCCCCAGCATTTT. Translating it yields CASSFPEPQHF.

V gene TRBV12-5 combines with J gene TRBJ1-1, with no clear D. The CDR3 sequence is 12 residues long. CDR1 and CDR2 from the germline V gene are LGHNT and FRNRAP. Trimming removed 5 bases from V and 2 bases from J, with 6 bases in between. The CDR3 loop reads CASGIKNTEAFF. CDR3 DNA sequence: TGTGCTAGTGGTATCAAAAACACTGAAGCTTTCTTT.

The chain employs TRBV13 and TRBJ2-3, with 7 bases aligning to TRBD1. Trimming cost V 5 bases and J 4 bases; bases outside gene matches: 6. This CDR3 comprises 14 residues. From germline, CDR1 is PRHDT and CDR2 FYEKMQ (reference sequence). CDR3 amino acids: CASSPRQGADTQYF. The CDR3 nucleotides read TGTGCCAGCAGCCCGAGGCAGGGGGCAGATACGCAGTATTTT. Full variable domain (rest looked up from reference TRBV13 and TRBJ2-3): AAGVIQSPRHLIKEKRETATLKCYPIPRHDTVYWYQQGPGQDPQFLISFYEKMQSDKGSIPDRFSAQQFSDYHSELNMSSLELGDSALYFCASSPRQGADTQYFGPGTRLTVL.

DNA of the CDR3: TGTGCCAGCAGATCGCCGGGACTAACTTACAATGAGCAGTTCTTC. Translation gives CASRSPGLTYNEQFF. The chain is built from TRBV28 and TRBJ2-1; 7 nucleotides line up with TRBD2. Per germline, CDR1 MDHEN and CDR2 SYDVKM. There are 15 residues in the CDR3. The ends lost 6 bases at V and 4 bases at J; junction bases unmatched: 9.

V and J are TRBV7-2 and TRBJ2-7, with D perhaps TRBD2 (5 bases). Deletions cut 5 bases from V and 3 bases from J, with 14 bases between. CDR3 length: 14 residues. Germline V CDR1 and CDR2: SGHTA, FQGNSA. The chain's CDR3 is CASSPYGEYYEQYF. The CDR3 nucleotides are TGTGCCAGCAGCCCCTACGGGGAATACTACGAGCAGTACTTC.

J is TRBJ1-6 and V is TRBV14; D is unresolved. The CDR3 has 18 residues. CDR1 SGHDN and CDR2 FVKESK come from the germline V gene. With 2 bases removed from V and 6 bases from J, the gap between germline ends came to 20 bases. CDR3 nucleotides: TGTGCCAGCAGCCAAAAATGTAGAACTGCCCCCTCTAATTCACCCCTCCACTTT. This sequence encodes CASSQKCRTAPSNSPLHF.

This chain uses TRBV5-6 with TRBJ2-1, with 8 nucleotides matching TRBD2. Germline-derived CDR1 and CDR2 are SGHDT and YYEEEE. The CDR3 loop spans 17 amino acids. Losses at the gene ends were 0 bases for V and 1 base for J; bases not matched to a gene: 6. The CDR3 loop reads CASSLAGRVRSYNEQFF. In DNA, the CDR3 is TGTGCCAGCAGCTTGGCCGGGAGGGTACGGTCCTACAATGAGCAGTTCTTC.